Below, 4 T cell receptor beta chains from the same sample are listed, as sequenced in a study of CD8 T cells in Susac syndrome. With random hexamers, about 0.45 to 1 ug RNA was reverse transcribed. TCRdb ran MiXCR on the immunoSEQ multiplex PCR reads and lists one entry per CDR3 protein. The sample holds about 160,000 distinct CDR3 sequences; more than 95% are singletons and the top ten take approximately 0.12%. The source material was CD4+ T cells from PBMCs. The receptors stem from a human donor with Susac syndrome.

The CDR3 loop reads CSARPTIGLFRDRDYEQYF. For the CDR3, the DNA is TGCAGTGCTAGACCCACAATAGGCCTATTCCGGGACAGGGATTACGAGCAGTACTTC. The gene calls are TRBV20-1 and TRBJ2-7; 9 nucleotides match TRBD1. The CDR3 loop spans 19 amino acids. V shed 2 bases, J shed 4 bases, and the junction held 21 bases outside the gene matches. Germline V gives CDR1 DFQATT, CDR2 SNEGSKA (reference sequence).

The chain links TRBV5-1 to TRBJ2-1, with 8 bases aligning to TRBD1. The CDR3 is made up of 15 amino acids. Germline assignment: CDR1 SGHRS and CDR2 YFSETQ. J lost 2 bases, V lost 4 bases, and 5 bases had no gene match. The CDR3 spells CASSLDRVAYNEQFF. In DNA, the CDR3 is TGCGCCAGCAGCCTGGACAGGGTAGCCTACAATGAGCAGTTCTTC. Full variable domain (outside the CDR3, taken from reference TRBV5-1 and TRBJ2-1): KAGVTQTPRYLIKTRGQQVTLSCSPISGHRSVSWYQQTPGQGLQFLFEYFSETQRNKGNFPGRFSGRQFSNSRSEMNVSTLELGDSALYLCASSLDRVAYNEQFFGPGTRLTVL.

The gene calls are TRBV9 and TRBJ2-5; D perhaps matches TRBD1 (5 bases). V lost 0 bases and J 5 bases, leaving 14 bases between the germline ends. In germline, CDR1 is SGDLS, CDR2 YYNGEE. The CDR3 length is 15 residues. The CDR3 region is CASSVVAGNTETQYF. Written as DNA, the CDR3 is TGTGCCAGCAGCGTAGTTGCAGGGAATACGGAGACCCAGTACTTC.

The chain carries TRBV13 and TRBJ2-5, with a possible D match to TRBD2 (5 bases). Trimming left V 5 bases short and J 5 bases short, with 12 bases between. Germline V CDR1 and CDR2: PRHDT, FYEKMQ (reference sequence). This CDR3 contains 13 residues. The CDR3 region is CASSRRIQETQYF. The CDR3 DNA reads TGTGCCAGCAGCCGGAGGATTCAGGAGACCCAGTACTTC.